These 14 T cell receptor beta chains were sequenced from one sample in a study of response to subunit inactivated influenza vaccine (dated by TCRdb to 2017 to 2018). The method behind the library was RT-PCR. These reads were obtained on an Illumina HiSeq 2500. Starting from the raw public reads, TCRdb applied fastp trimming at Q25, assembled clones with MiXCR and retained in-frame beta chains. Rows with a matching CDR3 protein are joined into one entry that keeps the most common DNA and genes. A total of fewer than 400,000 distinct CDR3 sequences appear in this sample, less than 25% of them only once. The ten largest make up more than 8.5% of the sample. The sample here was PBMCs from blood, taken approximately 22 months after vaccination. Receptors originate from a man aged 45-69 years who received an inactivated influenza vaccine. Donor details come from another sample of the same person, matched by shared clones.

V usage is TRBV28 and J usage is TRBJ1-2, with D perhaps matching TRBD1 (5 bases). The CDR3 contains 15 residues. Trimming stripped 7 bases from V and 2 bases from J, with 17 bases between. Germline V gene data show CDR1 as MDHEN and CDR2 as SYDVKM. Here the CDR3 reads CASTEGPLGNYGYTF. The CDR3 DNA is TGTGCCAGCACCGAGGGACCCCTGGGCAACTATGGCTACACCTTC.

The chain is built from TRBV7-9 and TRBJ1-5; possibly TRBD1 for D (6 bases). Germline values: CDR1 SEHNR, CDR2 FQNEAQ (reference sequence). The CDR3 sequence is 13 residues long. V was shortened by 2 bases and J by 7 bases, with 9 bases between the two germline ends. This chain's CDR3 is CASSLTQGQPQHF. CDR3 nucleotide sequence: TGTGCCAGCAGCTTAACACAGGGCCAGCCCCAGCATTTT.

In its sample, this clonotype was seen a few times. The rearrangement joins TRBV15 to TRBJ2-3, with D possibly matching TRBD2 (6 bases). The CDR3 has 15 residues. V was cut by 0 bases and J by 2 bases, with 9 bases left in between. Germline CDR1 and CDR2: LNHNV and YYDKDF (reference sequence). The CDR3 DNA follows: TGTGCCACCAGCAGAGAACGACTAGACACAGATACGCAGTATTTT. Translating it yields CATSRERLDTDTQYF.

The chain links TRBV20-1 to TRBJ2-1, with TRBD2 matching 11 bases. The J segment lost 7 bases and the V segment lost 3 bases, leaving 2 bases of the junction unmatched. Per germline, CDR1 DFQATT and CDR2 SNEGSKA (reference sequence). The CDR3 is made up of 13 amino acids. CDR3: CSASSGRVNEQFF. The CDR3 DNA reads as TGCAGTGCTAGTAGCGGGAGGGTGAATGAGCAGTTCTTC.

In its sample, this clonotype was seen a few times. The rearrangement uses TRBV12-3 or TRBV12-4 and TRBJ1-5; no reliable D call. Trimming took 3 bases from V and 0 from J, leaving 15 bases between them. There are 17 residues in the CDR3. CDR3: CASSFNFNANSNQPQHF. The CDR3 DNA is TGTGCCAGCAGTTTCAATTTTAACGCCAATAGCAATCAGCCCCAGCATTTT.

The chain recombines TRBV6-2 or TRBV6-3 with TRBJ1-5; the D is unclear. CDR3 length equals 15 residues. V was cut by 6 bases and J by 7 bases, with 19 bases left in between. Germline V CDR1 and CDR2: MNHEY, SVGEGT. CDR3 DNA: TGTGCCAGCAGCCTACTCGGGAAGGGAAGCCAGCCCCAGCATTTT. Its protein product is CASSLLGKGSQPQHF.

This clonotype showed up many times. The CDR3 DNA is TGCGCCAGCAGTCCCCAGGGACGGGGTTATAGCAATCAGCCCCAGCATTTT. It is translated as CASSPQGRGYSNQPQHF. This rearrangement joins TRBV23-1 to TRBJ1-5, with a tentative D call TRBD1 (5 bases). TRBV23-1 is annotated as an ORF whose role is uncertain. V shed 4 bases and J shed 0 bases, with 16 bases lying between them. The CDR3 totals 17 residues.

This clonotype has a handful of counts. The V and J genes are TRBV28 and TRBJ2-3; 9 positions agree with TRBD1. The CDR3 runs to 15 residues. The trim removed 6 bases at V and 2 bases at J, leaving 6 bases unmatched. CDR1 MDHEN and CDR2 SYDVKM come from the germline V gene. CDR3 bases: TGTGCCAGCAGCTACAGGGGGCGGGTCACAGATACGCAGTATTTT. Amino acids: CASSYRGRVTDTQYF. The full variable domain, with the rest looked up from reference TRBV28 and TRBJ2-3, is DVKVTQSSRYLVKRTGEKVFLECVQDMDHENMFWYRQDPGLGLRLIYFSYDVKMKEKGDIPEGYSVSREKKERFSLILESASTNQTSMYLCASSYRGRVTDTQYFGPGTRLTVL.

V usage is TRBV10-2 and J usage is TRBJ1-5, with D uncertain. From germline, CDR1 is WSHSY and CDR2 SAAADI. V lost 2 bases and J lost 5, with 16 bases in between. The CDR3 is 16 amino acids. DNA of the CDR3: TGCGCCAGCAGTGAGGCACCTTCTGGGGTTTATCAGCCCCAGCATTTT. Protein sequence: CASSEAPSGVYQPQHF.

This clonotype was observed a few times. V and J are TRBV10-3 and TRBJ2-5; D ambiguous. The CDR3 runs 14 residues. V lost 6 bases, J lost 2 bases, and 13 bases lay in between. The V gene's germline CDR1 is ENHRY and CDR2 SYGVKD. CDR3 region: CAISPVVDQETQYF. In DNA form, the CDR3 reads TGTGCCATCAGCCCAGTCGTGGATCAAGAGACCCAGTACTTC.

This clonotype appeared a few times. The chain uses TRBV11-2 and TRBJ2-5; 13 bases fit TRBD2. The CDR3 is made up of 18 amino acids. Germline V gives CDR1 SGHAT, CDR2 FQNNGV. Trimming at V came to 0 bases and at J to 5 bases, leaving 9 bases not matched to a gene. In nucleotides, the CDR3 is TGTGCCAGCAGCTTAGATAGGACTAGCGGGAGACGACGCGAGACCCAGTACTTC. Its protein is CASSLDRTSGRRRETQYF.

Only a few counts were recorded for this clonotype. This rearrangement joins TRBV7-2 to TRBJ2-3, with TRBD2 matching over 9 bases. Germline V gives CDR1 SGHTA, CDR2 FQGNSA. Trimming at V came to 5 bases and at J to 3 bases, leaving 9 bases not matched to a gene. The length of the CDR3 is 16 residues. The CDR3 nucleotides are TGTGCCAGCAGCCTACTCGGACTAGCGTTGACAGATACGCAGTATTTT. This translates into CASSLLGLALTDTQYF.

In its sample, this clonotype was seen a few times. The chain is built from TRBV10-3 and TRBJ2-7; D possibly matches TRBD1 or TRBD2 (6 bases each). This CDR3 is built from 14 residues. The V gene's germline CDR1 is ENHRY and CDR2 SYGVKD. V was shortened by 2 bases and J by 2 bases, with 10 bases between the two germline ends. The CDR3 reads CAISEPGEAYEQYF. The CDR3 DNA follows: TGTGCCATCAGTGAGCCAGGGGAGGCCTACGAGCAGTACTTC.

This chain joins TRBV20-1 and TRBJ2-7, with D tentatively TRBD2 (6 bases). The length of the CDR3 is 13 residues. Per the germline V gene, CDR1 is DFQATT and CDR2 is SNEGSKA (reference sequence). CDR3 coding DNA: TGCAGAGCTCCGGGACCGGGGGTGTACGAGCAGTACTTC. Its translation: CRAPGPGVYEQYF.